The rows below give T cell receptor beta chains drawn from one sample of a study of blood T cell repertoires in COVID-19. Produced via immunoSEQ multiplex PCR; TCRdb's table is partial and in-frame only. The sample contains tens of thousands of clones, around 90% of which appear only once. The sequenced material came from peripheral blood. The receptors come from a woman at least 80 years old with COVID-19, enrolled during active disease. CDR3s include the opening cysteine and the closing phenylalanine or tryptophan. Each record gives: CDR3 protein, CDR3 DNA, J gene, V gene, clone size, D gene. D genes are given only for firm matches. Expanded clones get a size class; other rows say once, few or many, or leave the size out.

CASSELDRVDGNTIYF,TGTGCCAGCAGTGAACTAGACAGGGTGGATGGAAACACCATATATTTT,TRBJ1-3,TRBV6-1,-,TRBD1
CASGQDRDNQPQHF,TGTGCTAGTGGTCAGGACAGAGACAATCAGCCCCAGCATTTT,TRBJ1-5,TRBV12-5,-,-
CASRGRAGANVLTF,TGTGCCAGCAGGGGCAGGGCTGGGGCCAACGTCCTGACTTTC,TRBJ2-6,TRBV25-1,-,-
CASSSTRDRVYQPQHF,TGTGCCAGTAGTTCGACCCGGGACAGGGTTTATCAGCCCCAGCATTTT,TRBJ1-5,TRBV19,-,TRBD1
CASSRERLGNTIYF,TGTGCCAGCAGCCGAGAGAGGTTGGGAAACACCATATATTTT,TRBJ1-3,TRBV3-1/TRBV3-2,-,-
CASSLDVSDTGELFF,TGCGCCAGCAGCTTGGATGTCTCGGACACCGGGGAGCTGTTTTTT,TRBJ2-2,TRBV5-1,-,-
CASSYSVGAYGYTF,TGTGCCAGCAGTTACTCGGTGGGGGCTTATGGCTACACCTTC,TRBJ1-2,TRBV6-5,-,-
CASSSLRALNEQFF,TGTGCCAGCAGTTCACTGAGGGCCCTTAATGAGCAGTTCTTC,TRBJ2-1,TRBV6-2/TRBV6-3,-,-
CASSEAGDRGAEAFF,TGTGCCAGCAGTGAAGCGGGGGACAGGGGCGCTGAAGCTTTCTTT,TRBJ1-1,TRBV6-1,-,TRBD1
CASSDRGGIYF,TGTGCCAGCAGTGACAGGGGAGGCATATATTTT,TRBJ1-3,TRBV12-3/TRBV12-4,-,TRBD1
CASSEVTGVTTDTQYF,TGTGCCAGCAGTGAAGTGACAGGGGTTACCACAGATACGCAGTATTTT,TRBJ2-3,TRBV2,-,TRBD1
CASSDSPNTEAFF,TGTGCCAGCAGCGACAGCCCGAACACTGAAGCTTTCTTT,TRBJ1-1,TRBV3-1/TRBV3-2,-,-
CASIKGAGEQFF,TGTGCCAGCATTAAGGGGGCAGGGGAGCAGTTCTTC,TRBJ2-1,TRBV12-3/TRBV12-4,-,TRBD1
CASSGTGSNEQYF,TGTGCCAGCAGCGGCACAGGGTCAAACGAGCAGTACTTC,TRBJ2-7,TRBV5-6,-,-
CASSSDDRDSNEQFF,TGTGCCAGCAGTTCAGATGACAGGGATTCCAATGAGCAGTTCTTC,TRBJ2-1,TRBV6-6,-,TRBD1
CASSLAGSGLAGVSGELFF,TGTGCCAGCAGCTTAGCCGGGTCTGGGTTAGCGGGGGTATCAGGGGAGCTGTTTTTT,TRBJ2-2,TRBV11-2,-,TRBD2
CASSMASNYGYTF,TGTGCCAGTAGTATGGCATCTAACTATGGCTACACCTTC,TRBJ1-2,TRBV19,-,-
CASSPQQGAGMNTEAFF,TGTGCCAGCTCACCTCAGCAGGGGGCGGGAATGAACACTGAAGCTTTCTTT,TRBJ1-1,TRBV18,-,TRBD1
CASSHPRVRGGLSGELFF,TGTGCCAGCAGCCATCCTAGGGTGCGGGGGGGCCTATCCGGGGAGCTGTTTTTT,TRBJ2-2,TRBV3-1/TRBV3-2,-,TRBD2
CASRYGQGAYGYTF,TGTGCCAGCAGGTACGGACAGGGGGCATATGGCTACACCTTC,TRBJ1-2,TRBV28,-,TRBD1
CASSPRTGYYEQYF,TGTGCCAGCAGCCCCCGGACAGGCTACTACGAGCAGTACTTC,TRBJ2-7,TRBV4-2,-,TRBD1
CASSLAGEGGYTF,TGCGCCAGCAGCTTGGCGGGGGAAGGGGGCTACACCTTC,TRBJ1-2,TRBV5-1,-,-
CASRGRNEQFF,TGTGCCAGCAGGGGGCGGAATGAGCAGTTCTTC,TRBJ2-1,TRBV6-6,-,-
CASSSDSYQPQHF,TGTGCCAGTAGCTCCGACAGCTATCAGCCCCAGCATTTT,TRBJ1-5,TRBV19,-,-
CASSIRQGPQETQYF,TGTGCCAGTAGTATCCGACAGGGGCCTCAAGAGACCCAGTACTTC,TRBJ2-5,TRBV19,-,TRBD1
CASSRTSGGAVGELFF,TGTGCCAGCAGTCGGACTAGCGGGGGGGCTGTCGGGGAGCTGTTTTTT,TRBJ2-2,TRBV3-1/TRBV3-2,-,TRBD2
CASGTGWEQYF,TGTGCCAGCGGGACAGGTTGGGAGCAGTACTTC,TRBJ2-7,TRBV2,once,TRBD1
CASSSMTGPYGYTF,TGTGCCAGCAGTAGCATGACAGGGCCCTATGGCTACACCTTC,TRBJ1-2,TRBV6-5,-,TRBD1
CASSQARGANTGELFF,TGTGCCAGCAGCCAAGCTCGGGGGGCGAACACCGGGGAGCTGTTTTTT,TRBJ2-2,TRBV3-1/TRBV3-2,-,TRBD2
CASSRLAGGQETQYF,TGTGCCAGCAGTCGACTAGCGGGGGGACAAGAGACCCAGTACTTC,TRBJ2-5,TRBV2,-,TRBD2
CASSRTYTDTQYF,TGTGCCAGCAGCAGGACTTACACAGATACGCAGTATTTT,TRBJ2-3,TRBV6-2/TRBV6-3,-,-
CASSLEDRGRYSGNTIYF,TGTGCCAGCAGCTTAGAGGACAGGGGGCGATACTCTGGAAACACCATATATTTT,TRBJ1-3,TRBV7-9,-,TRBD1
CASTWIAGGDAQYF,TGTGCCAGCACCTGGATAGCAGGGGGAGATGCGCAGTATTTT,TRBJ2-3,TRBV5-5,once,TRBD1
CASTRDNANEKLFF,TGTGCCAGCACCCGGGACAATGCTAATGAAAAACTGTTTTTT,TRBJ1-4,TRBV6-5,-,-
CASSRFGVSTTYNSPLHF,TGTGCCAGCAGCCGATTCGGGGTTTCCACAACTTATAATTCACCCCTCCACTTT,TRBJ1-6,TRBV7-8,-,-
CASSLQTGLRTDTQYF,TGTGCCAGCAGCTTGCAGACGGGACTACGCACAGATACGCAGTATTTT,TRBJ2-3,TRBV5-4,-,TRBD2
CATSRDRDNSYEQYF,TGTGCCACCAGCAGAGATCGGGACAACTCCTACGAGCAGTACTTC,TRBJ2-7,TRBV15,large,-
CASSSIRGSTDTQYF,TGCGCCAGCAGCTCGATACGGGGTAGCACAGATACGCAGTATTTT,TRBJ2-3,TRBV5-1,few,-
CASSSPPSRRLTEAFF,TGTGCCAGTAGTTCCCCTCCGAGCAGGCGCCTCACTGAAGCTTTCTTT,TRBJ1-1,TRBV19,few,-
CASSALGQGEAFF,TGTGCCAGCAGTGCCTTGGGGCAGGGTGAAGCTTTCTTT,TRBJ1-1,TRBV2,-,-
CASSLMQANTEAFF,TGTGCCAGCAGCTTAATGCAGGCGAACACTGAAGCTTTCTTT,TRBJ1-1,TRBV11-2,-,-
CASSYSGSGFTMSYTF,TGTGCCAGCAGTTACTCGGGGTCGGGATTTACTATGAGCTACACCTTC,TRBJ1-2,TRBV6-6,-,-
CASSPEGVRREKLFF,TGTGCCAGCAGCCCCGAGGGGGTAAGGAGGGAAAAACTGTTTTTT,TRBJ1-4,TRBV6-5,once,-
CASSQVGANTGELFF,TGTGCCAGCAGCCAAGTTGGAGCGAACACCGGGGAGCTGTTTTTT,TRBJ2-2,TRBV3-1/TRBV3-2,-,-
CAWSGQFMAQPQHF,TGTGCCTGGAGCGGACAGTTTATGGCTCAGCCCCAGCATTTT,TRBJ1-5,TRBV30,-,-
CASSLVLNRDTEAFF,TGTGCCAGCAGCTTGGTTCTTAACAGGGACACTGAAGCTTTCTTT,TRBJ1-1,TRBV5-5,-,-
CASSPRSQAEAFF,TGTGCCAGCAGCCCCAGATCTCAAGCTGAAGCTTTCTTT,TRBJ1-1,TRBV7-8,-,-
CASSLAGLGVYEQYF,TGCGCCAGCAGCTTGGCCGGGCTAGGGGTCTACGAGCAGTACTTC,TRBJ2-7,TRBV5-1,-,-
CASSRGTGSYGYTF,TGTGCCAGCAGCAGAGGCACAGGGTCCTATGGCTACACCTTC,TRBJ1-2,TRBV21-1,-,-
CASSFPQGHEQYF,TGTGCCAGCAGCTTCCCACAGGGCCACGAGCAGTACTTC,TRBJ2-7,TRBV13,-,-
CASSLGQGIVKNIQYF,TGCGCCAGCAGCTTGGGGCAGGGAATCGTCAAAAACATTCAGTACTTC,TRBJ2-4,TRBV5-1,-,-